One and the same sample provided the 5 T cell receptor beta chains below, sequenced in a study of T cell responses to AZD1222 COVID-19 vaccine. The table came from immunoSEQ multiplex PCR; TCRdb's copy has only in-frame clones and leaves some out. The repertoire holds around 150,000 clones, with roughly 90% as singletons. This specimen consisted of peripheral blood, obtained 28 days after the second AZD1222 dose. Receptors were obtained from an adult who received the AZD1222 COVID-19 vaccine.

J is TRBJ2-1 and V is TRBV7-6, with D possibly being TRBD1 (5 bases). V lost 7 bases to trimming and J lost 2 bases, with 15 bases between them. Per germline, CDR1 SGHVS and CDR2 FNYEAQ. The CDR3 consists of 15 residues. The CDR3: CASTFGAGPYNEQFF. DNA of the CDR3: TGTGCCAGCACCTTCGGTGCAGGGCCCTACAATGAGCAGTTCTTC.

The V call is TRBV5-4, the J call TRBJ1-1; D uncertain. The CDR3 loop spans 13 amino acids. Trimming left V 4 bases short and J 4 bases short, with 11 bases between. Germline loops: CDR1 SGHNT, CDR2 YYREEE (reference sequence). CDR3 protein: CASSRAMATEAFF. Written as DNA, the CDR3 is TGTGCCAGCAGCCGCGCGATGGCCACTGAAGCTTTCTTT. The entire variable domain, with the rest obtained from reference TRBV5-4 and TRBJ1-1, is as follows: ETGVTQSPTHLIKTRGQQVTLRCSSQSGHNTVSWYQQALGQGPQFIFQYYREEENGRGNFPPRFSGLQFPNYSSELNVNALELDDSALYLCASSRAMATEAFFGQGTRLTVV.

V gene TRBV5-1 combines with J gene TRBJ2-3; D remains unclear. The CDR3 totals 14 residues. Germline V lookup: CDR1 SGHRS, CDR2 YFSETQ. V was shortened by 1 base and J by 0 bases, with 6 bases between the two germline ends. CDR3 residues: CASSLTPSTDTQYF. In DNA, the CDR3 is TGCGCCAGCAGCTTGACACCTAGCACAGATACGCAGTATTTT.

The gene calls are TRBV5-8 and TRBJ1-2; D is uncertain. Trimming removed 1 base from V and 6 bases from J, with 10 bases in between. Germline values: CDR1 SGHTS, CDR2 YDEGEE. The CDR3 runs 13 residues. For the CDR3, the DNA is TGTGCCAGCAGCTTGTGGTTTACCGATGGCTACACCTTC. Translating gives CASSLWFTDGYTF.

The V and J genes are TRBV4-1 and TRBJ2-1, with D possibly matching TRBD2 (5 bases). V was pared by 1 base and J by 6 bases, with 10 bases between. The germline gives CDR1 MGHRA, CDR2 YSYEKL. CDR3 length: 14 amino acids. The DNA of the CDR3 is TGCGCCAGCAGCCAAGGATTGAGGGTCAATGAGCAGTTCTTC. It is translated as CASSQGLRVNEQFF.